This T cell receptor (beta chain) was identified during a study of blood T cell repertoires in COVID-19. Across the whole study: Spain, Italy and the United States supplied samples that represented acute and convalescent COVID-19. The cDNA or gDNA used as material had been derived from T cells, B-cell-depleted T cells, or PBMCs.

The CDR3 extends over 16 amino acids. After removal of 9 bases from V and 4 bases from J, the junction contained 8 bases not matched to a gene. Germline V CDR1 and CDR2: LNHDA, SQIVND (reference sequence). In the authors' methods: Reference gene primers were amplified, and this amplification served to estimate nucleated cell counts. Only in-frame clones appear in the TCRdb table, and some are missing; sequencing was by immunoSEQ multiplex PCR. V and J calls plus clone size are reproduced from that table; the DNA served to infer D and trimming. This table has under 300,000 clones, 82% appearing once. The material sequenced was peripheral blood. The chain carries TRBV19 and TRBJ1-6, with 11 bases lining up with TRBD1. This receptor was obtained from a woman aged 80 or over with active or convalescent COVID-19. Here the CDR3 reads CASRPGDRGYNSPLHF. CDR3 in DNA: TGTGCCAGCCGCCCGGGGGACAGGGGGTATAATTCACCCCTCCACTTT.